Presented here are 18 T cell receptor beta chains from one specimen sequenced in a study of blood T cell repertoires in COVID-19. Using immunoSEQ multiplex PCR, the repertoire was profiled, and TCRdb retains in-frame clones only, with some absent. The data hold under 300,000 clones, with 88% observed a single time. The specimen sequenced was PBMCs or T cells enriched from blood (not recorded which). The origin of the receptors is a woman between 45 and 60 years old who had recovered from COVID-19.

The chain recombines TRBV9 with TRBJ2-7; 8 nucleotides line up with TRBD2. This CDR3 region has 15 residues. V shed 3 bases and J 3 bases; nucleotides not matched to a gene: 8. CDR1 is SGDLS, CDR2 YYNGEE, per germline. The CDR3, as DNA: TGTGCCAGCAGCGAAATGTCCGGGACTAGCTACGAGCAGTACTTC. It is translated as CASSEMSGTSYEQYF.

This clone was recorded once. The chain recombines TRBV7-3 with TRBJ1-1; unclear D gene. Trimming took off 5 bases at V and 3 bases at J, with 10 bases between the two ends. The CDR3 runs to 13 residues. Germline V gene sequence: CDR1 SGHTA, CDR2 FQGTGA. CDR3 region: CASSQISDTEAFF. The CDR3 DNA follows: TGTGCCAGCAGCCAAATTTCAGACACTGAAGCTTTCTTT.

V usage is TRBV2 and J usage is TRBJ2-5; possible D gene TRBD1, 6 bases. The CDR3 contains 15 residues. The germline V and J ends were trimmed by 1 base and 5 bases, with 14 bases remaining between them. Germline V gene sequence: CDR1 SNHLY, CDR2 FYNNEI. The DNA of the CDR3 is TGTGCCAGCAGTGAAGGTGACAGGAGGTGGGAGACCCAGTACTTC. This gives the protein CASSEGDRRWETQYF. Full variable domain (remainder filled in from reference TRBV2 and TRBJ2-5): EPEVTQTPSHQVTQMGQEVILRCVPISNHLYFYWYRQILGQKVEFLVSFYNNEISEKSEIFDDQFSVERPDGSNFTLKIRSTKLEDSAMYFCASSEGDRRWETQYFGPGTRLLVL.

The chain carries TRBV18 and TRBJ2-7; TRBD2 might be the D (6 bases). Germline V gives CDR1 KGHSH, CDR2 LQKENI. V was shortened by 2 bases and J by 6 bases, with 20 bases between the two germline ends. The CDR3 extends over 16 amino acids. This CDR3 reads CASSPEGGLTNLEQYF. Here the CDR3 DNA reads TGTGCCAGCTCACCAGAAGGCGGACTAACTAACCTCGAGCAGTACTTC.

The V and J genes are TRBV7-2 and TRBJ2-5, with 12 positions matching TRBD2. Germline V lookup: CDR1 SGHTA, CDR2 FQGNSA. This CDR3 has 18 amino acids. The V segment lost 0 bases and the J segment 2 bases; nucleotides outside the gene matches: 7. The CDR3 spells CASSLALTSGRFQETQYF. CDR3 bases: TGTGCCAGCAGCTTAGCGTTAACTAGCGGGAGGTTTCAAGAGACCCAGTACTTC.

The V gene is TRBV30, the J gene TRBJ1-1; TRBD1 matches 7 bases. This CDR3 is 14 amino acids long. CDR1 is GTSNPN and CDR2 is SVGIG in the germline V gene (reference sequence). J was trimmed by 1 base and V by 4 bases; bases with no gene match: 6. CDR3: CAWTTGSGNTEAFF. The DNA for the CDR3 is TGTGCCTGGACGACAGGGTCAGGGAACACTGAAGCTTTCTTT.

This clone was seen a few times. The chain has TRBV18 and TRBJ2-2; TRBD2 might be the D (5 bases). V lost 2 bases and J lost 4, with 8 bases in between. Looked up from germline, CDR1 is KGHSH and CDR2 is LQKENI. The CDR3 totals 14 residues. The CDR3 sequence: CASSPGGGTGELFF. In nucleotides, the CDR3 is TGTGCCAGCTCACCAGGCGGAGGCACCGGGGAGCTGTTTTTT.

As concerns this clone: In the same sample, other DNA sequences code for this CDR3. This chain connects TRBV18 to TRBJ1-5; D may be TRBD1 (6 bases). The CDR3 runs to 13 residues. Germline V CDR1 and CDR2: KGHSH, LQKENI. V was pared by 3 bases and J by 5 bases, with 8 bases between. The CDR3 loop reads CASSPDRDQPQHF. The CDR3 DNA sequence: TGTGCCAGCTCACCGGACAGAGATCAGCCCCAGCATTTT.

The chain links TRBV28 to TRBJ1-2; 7 positions agree with TRBD1. The junction had 1 base not matched to a gene; V was cut back by 6 bases and J by 6 bases. The CDR3 has 11 amino acids. Germline CDR1 is MDHEN and CDR2 is SYDVKM. The chain's CDR3 is CASRDRNGYTF. CDR3 in DNA: TGTGCCAGCAGGGACAGGAATGGCTACACCTTC.

This clone was recorded only once. This chain links TRBV4-2 with TRBJ2-1; maybe TRBD2 (6 bases). The germline gives CDR1 LGHNA, CDR2 YNFKEQ. Trimming stripped 0 bases from V and 0 bases from J, with 9 bases between. This CDR3 has 16 amino acids. In nucleotides, the CDR3 is TGTGCCAGCAGCCAAGATTTGGGGGGCTCCTACAATGAGCAGTTCTTC. It encodes CASSQDLGGSYNEQFF.

The V gene is TRBV11-2, the J gene TRBJ1-1, with D perhaps TRBD1 (6 bases). The CDR3 is made up of 16 amino acids. V lost 2 bases and J 1 base, leaving 14 bases between the germline ends. Germline values: CDR1 SGHAT, CDR2 FQNNGV. The CDR3 sequence: CASSLKFGQRNTEAFF. DNA of the CDR3: TGTGCCAGCAGCTTAAAGTTTGGACAGCGGAACACTGAAGCTTTCTTT.

The chain carries TRBV9 and TRBJ2-7; D gene unclear. Trimming removed 3 bases from V and 2 bases from J, with 12 bases in between. Germline-derived CDR1 and CDR2 are SGDLS and YYNGEE. This CDR3 has 14 residues. CDR3 residues: CASSASTSAYEQYF. As DNA, the CDR3 is TGTGCCAGCAGCGCCTCCACGAGTGCCTACGAGCAGTACTTC.

The CDR3 spells CASCPGTSASYEQYF. The CDR3 nucleotides read TGTGCCAGTTGCCCCGGGACATCAGCATCCTACGAGCAGTACTTC. The genes are TRBV19 and TRBJ2-7; tentative D call: TRBD1 (6 bases). CDR3 length equals 15 residues. Trimming stripped 8 bases from V and 1 base from J, with 18 bases between. The V gene's germline CDR1 is LNHDA and CDR2 SQIVND (reference sequence).

The genes are TRBV7-2 and TRBJ2-3; 16 bases are shared with TRBD2. CDR3 size: 16 residues. The germline gives CDR1 SGHTA, CDR2 FQGNSA. The trim removed 3 bases at V and 6 bases at J, leaving 3 bases unmatched. Here the CDR3 DNA reads TGTGCCAGCAGCTTGGGACTAGCGGGAGGGTGGGATACGCAGTATTTT. Translating gives CASSLGLAGGWDTQYF.

This chain connects TRBV10-2 to TRBJ1-3; D unresolved. This CDR3 is 15 amino acids long. CDR1 is WSHSY and CDR2 is SAAADI in the germline V gene. The V gene lost 2 bases and the J gene lost 0 bases, with 8 bases spanning the gap. The CDR3 loop is CASSENPSSGNTIYF. The CDR3 bases are TGCGCCAGCAGTGAGAATCCGAGCTCTGGAAACACCATATATTTT.

This chain joins TRBV7-2 and TRBJ1-2, with a possible D match to TRBD1 (6 bases). Per germline, CDR1 SGHTA and CDR2 FQGNSA. Trimming removed 6 bases from V and 6 bases from J, with 17 bases in between. There are 14 residues in the CDR3. Here the CDR3 reads CASRPPPGQHGYTF. The CDR3 nucleotides read TGTGCCAGCAGGCCCCCACCCGGACAGCATGGCTACACCTTC.

The CDR3 DNA reads as TGTGCCAGCAGCACCGGATGGAGCTCTGGAAACACCATATATTTT. Translating gives CASSTGWSSGNTIYF. The genes are TRBV11-2 and TRBJ1-3; D unresolved. The germline gives CDR1 SGHAT, CDR2 FQNNGV. CDR3 length: 15 residues. Trimming took off 5 bases at V and 0 bases at J, with 11 bases between the two ends.

The chain employs TRBV4-1 and TRBJ1-4; TRBD1 matches at 12 bases. The V and J ends lost 3 bases and 4 bases, in that order; junction bases with no gene match: 15. CDR1 and CDR2 (germline): MGHRA, YSYEKL. CDR3 length: 20 residues. CDR3 loop: CASSQSPGGTGGSFNEKLFF. DNA of the CDR3: TGCGCCAGCAGCCAGTCTCCCGGCGGGACAGGGGGCTCTTTTAATGAAAAACTGTTTTTT.